This T cell receptor (beta chain) was identified in a study of shared clonotypes between healthy human individuals. Study overall: Three CD4 naive, three CD4 memory, two CD8 naive and one CD8 memory plate were used per donor. General study findings and limits: The small donor group covered limited genetic and exposure diversity.

Germline-derived CDR1 and CDR2 are KGHSH and LQKENI. The ends were cut back, 3 bases at V and 1 base at J, with 16 bases in the middle. The CDR3 totals 17 residues. A remark on this clone: Its cognate antigen is unknown.

The study enrolled healthy HIV-negative adults without recent acute infections or vaccinations as donors. The assay was carried out at the deep level. The repertoire was sequenced with immunoSEQ multiplex PCR; TCRdb's copy has only in-frame clones and lacks some. The table has approximately 2.5 million clones, around nine tenths seen once. The sequenced material came from naive CD4+ T cells sorted from blood. Subset indicated: CD45RA+ positively selected. The receptor comes from a man younger than 35 in good health. The rearrangement links TRBV18 to TRBJ2-1; maybe TRBD1 (6 bases). This CDR3 reads CASSPLQGTLSYNEQFF. CDR3 DNA: TGTGCCAGCTCACCGCTTCAGGGGACCCTTTCCTACAATGAGCAGTTCTTC.